This T cell receptor (beta chain) is drawn from a study of beta chain features in type 1 diabetes. Blood was drawn once from each donor into heparinised tubes. The draws averaged around 120 mL. This clone was observed at least ten times. The target antigen is unknown. General study results and limits: Insertions at VDJ junctions were less frequent in type 1 diabetes patients. These patients also deleted more nucleotides at the same junctions. Shortening of TCRB CDR3s, moderate but significant, appeared in all four CD4+ subsets of Type 1 diabetes patients.

Germline assignment: CDR1 SEHNR and CDR2 FQNEAQ (reference sequence). Trimming removed 1 base from V and 3 bases from J, with 12 bases in between. CDR3 length: 15 residues. Expressed TCRB transcripts were sequenced because the entire RNA isolate underwent reverse transcription. Here immunoSEQ multiplex PCR was the method, and the copy in TCRdb shows in-frame clones only, minus some. Of 250,000 to 300,000 clones listed, around 7.8% were seen once; the top ten hold roughly 0.94%. The TCR sequence derives from a woman aged 18-29 years in good health. This sequence joins TRBV7-9 and TRBJ2-5; possibly TRBD1 for D (5 bases). The specimen was central memory CD4+ T cells from blood. The DNA for the CDR3 is TGTGCCAGCAGCTTAGAAGCAGGGTATAAAGAGACCCAGTACTTC. Encoded protein: CASSLEAGYKETQYF.